This T cell receptor (beta chain) stems from a study of beta chain features in type 1 diabetes. General observations from the study: The VDJ junctions of type 1 diabetes patients carried fewer insertions and more deletions. In comparison with healthy donors, patients had naive, central memory and Treg TCRB repertoires that appeared more similar. Shorter TCRB CDR3s, moderately but significantly so, were found in Type 1 diabetes patients in all four CD4+ subsets.

Worth noting for this clone: Its antigen is not known.

V lost 5 bases to trimming and J lost 7 bases; unmatched junction nucleotides: 4. This CDR3 has 13 amino acids. Per the germline V gene, CDR1 is SEHNR and CDR2 is FQNEAQ (reference sequence). All of the isolated RNA was reverse transcribed, so expressed TCRB transcripts were sequenced. Assay used: immunoSEQ multiplex PCR; TCRdb lists only in-frame clones, some missing. Found here are 630,000 or so clones, around 15% of them singletons; the top ten hold around 0.04%. This sequence originates from a man between 18 and 35 years old with type 1 diabetes. The specimen sequenced was naive CD4+ T cells from blood. The rearrangement links TRBV7-9 to TRBJ2-1, with 8 bases lining up with TRBD2. CDR3 coding DNA: TGTGCCAGCAGCCCCGGGGGGGCGAATGAGCAGTTCTTC. Translation: CASSPGGANEQFF.